A selection of T cell receptor beta chains follows, all from one sample in a study of cytomegalovirus exposure and HLA in healthy donors. Method: immunoSEQ multiplex PCR; TCRdb's copy keeps in-frame clones and lacks some. Of some 200,000 clones listed, over 65% are singletons. The material sequenced was PBMCs. Receptors originate from a woman aged 55-70 years in good health and CMV-seropositive. The CDR3 runs from the conserved cysteine through the conserved F or W. D genes are given only for firm matches. Not all rows give a size; the values are once, few, many and, for expanded clones, a class.

V gene	D gene	J gene	clone size	CDR3 protein	CDR3 DNA
TRBV6-1	.	TRBJ1-4	.	CASSDGPATNEKLFF	TGTGCCAGCAGTGATGGCCCCGCAACTAATGAAAAACTGTTTTTT
TRBV27	.	TRBJ2-1	.	CASSRVGGGSYNEQFF	TGTGCCAGCAGTAGGGTTGGTGGGGGGTCGTACAATGAGCAGTTCTTC
TRBV6-1	.	TRBJ1-2	once	CASRSAGGSYGYTF	TGTGCCAGCAGAAGTGCGGGGGGCAGCTATGGCTACACCTTC
TRBV4-3	.	TRBJ1-5	few	CASSQVRGNQPQHF	TGCGCCAGCAGCCAAGTGAGGGGCAATCAGCCCCAGCATTTT
TRBV19	.	TRBJ1-2	once	CASSLDRTYGYTF	TGTGCCAGTAGCCTAGACAGAACCTATGGCTACACCTTC
TRBV10-2	.	TRBJ2-5	.	CASSDPGGPGQETQYF	TGCGCCAGCAGTGACCCCGGAGGTCCCGGTCAAGAGACCCAGTACTTC
TRBV5-5	TRBD1	TRBJ2-5	.	CASSQTPGTGNRYF	TGTGCCAGCAGCCAAACCCCCGGGACAGGGAATAGATACTTC
TRBV9	.	TRBJ1-4	.	CASSPQGIGEEKLFF	TGTGCCAGCAGCCCACAGGGAATAGGGGAAGAAAAACTGTTTTTT
TRBV5-1	.	TRBJ2-1	.	CASSLMSRRANEQFF	TGCGCCAGCAGCTTGATGTCCAGGAGGGCCAATGAGCAGTTCTTC
TRBV18	.	TRBJ2-3	.	CASSPLSASVNTDTQYF	TGTGCCAGCTCACCCCTTTCGGCTAGCGTAAACACAGATACGCAGTATTTT
TRBV5-4	TRBD2	TRBJ2-7	.	CASSLAGTSAYEQYF	TGTGCCAGCAGCTTGGCCGGGACTAGCGCCTACGAGCAGTACTTC
TRBV19	.	TRBJ1-5	.	CASSIRAGGRDQPQHF	TGTGCCAGTAGTATTCGGGCGGGGGGGCGTGATCAGCCCCAGCATTTT
TRBV28	.	TRBJ1-3	.	CASSVQASGNTIYF	TGTGCCAGCAGTGTCCAGGCCTCTGGAAACACCATATATTTT
TRBV29-1	TRBD1	TRBJ1-2	few	CSVVIQGAGGYTF	TGCAGCGTTGTAATACAGGGGGCAGGGGGCTACACCTTC
TRBV29-1	.	TRBJ2-3	.	CSAISDTQYF	TGCAGCGCTATATCAGATACGCAGTATTTT
TRBV30	TRBD1	TRBJ1-2	.	CAWSVLGTGLYGYTF	TGTGCCTGGAGTGTACTGGGGACAGGACTTTATGGCTACACCTTC
TRBV6-5	TRBD2	TRBJ2-7	.	CASSYDRLAGVGQYF	TGTGCCAGCAGTTACGATAGACTAGCGGGGGTCGGGCAGTACTTC
TRBV2	.	TRBJ2-3	.	CASPRGREVTDTQYF	TGTGCCAGCCCTAGGGGGCGGGAGGTCACAGATACGCAGTATTTT
TRBV5-1	TRBD2	TRBJ2-3	.	CASSLLAGVADTQYF	TGCGCCAGCAGCTTGCTAGCGGGGGTGGCAGATACGCAGTATTTT
TRBV28	TRBD1	TRBJ1-5	once	CASSLWGQGGQPQHF	TGTGCCAGCAGTTTATGGGGACAGGGAGGTCAGCCCCAGCATTTT
TRBV7-9	TRBD1	TRBJ2-7	.	CASSFPGQGAYEQYF	TGTGCCAGCAGCTTCCCGGGACAGGGGGCGTACGAGCAGTACTTC
TRBV5-1	.	TRBJ2-3	.	CASSLLGLLGDTQYF	TGCGCCAGCAGCTTGTTGGGTCTCCTCGGGGATACGCAGTATTTT
TRBV6-6	TRBD1	TRBJ1-4	.	CASRAGQANEKLFF	TGTGCCAGCAGAGCGGGACAGGCTAATGAAAAACTGTTTTTT
TRBV30	.	TRBJ2-7	.	CALEAGLDEQYF	TGTGCCTTAGAGGCAGGGTTGGACGAGCAGTACTTC
TRBV4-3	.	TRBJ1-2	once	CASSINEAGPPGGYTF	TGCGCCAGCAGCATTAATGAGGCAGGGCCTCCTGGGGGCTACACCTTC
TRBV7-9	.	TRBJ1-1	.	CASTTGQLNTEAFF	TGTGCCAGCACCACAGGGCAGTTGAACACTGAAGCTTTCTTT
TRBV19	TRBD2	TRBJ2-3	.	CASSTSGVADTQYF	TGTGCCAGTAGTACCAGCGGGGTAGCAGATACGCAGTATTTT
TRBV10-1	.	TRBJ2-1	.	CASSGAVSSYNEQFF	TGCGCCAGCAGTGGAGCGGTTAGCTCCTACAATGAGCAGTTCTTC
TRBV5-1	TRBD1	TRBJ1-1	.	CASSIRGQGENTEAFF	TGCGCCAGCAGCATCCGGGGACAGGGAGAGAACACTGAAGCTTTCTTT
TRBV30	TRBD1	TRBJ1-5	few	CAWNRGLRQPQHF	TGTGCCTGGAACAGGGGCCTCAGGCAGCCCCAGCATTTT
TRBV4-1	TRBD1	TRBJ2-7	.	CASSPGVGTGSYEQYF	TGCGCCAGCAGCCCGGGAGTGGGGACAGGTAGCTACGAGCAGTACTTC
TRBV15	.	TRBJ2-3	.	CATSRGPQGGTDTQYF	TGTGCCACCAGCAGAGGGCCCCAGGGAGGTACAGATACGCAGTATTTT
TRBV7-9	.	TRBJ2-2	.	CSSSPITGYTGELFF	TGTTCCAGCAGCCCCATCACGGGGTACACCGGGGAGCTGTTTTTT